This TCR beta chain was documented in a study of PD-1 blockade in classical Hodgkin lymphoma. The protocol was immunoSEQ multiplex PCR, while the TCRdb copy is restricted to in-frame clones and leaves out a portion. Here the sample spans 50,000 to 65,000 clones, about 91% being singletons. Germline loops: CDR1 SGHTS, CDR2 YDEGEE. Trimming removed 2 bases from V and 4 bases from J; junction bases left unmatched: 0. The CDR3 covers 15 residues. All patients relapsed after autologous stem cell transplantation, and brentuximab vedotin exposure varied. The receptor comes from a human donor with classical Hodgkin lymphoma. Sample: peripheral blood mononuclear cells (PBMCs), taken before the second cycle of nivolumab. The rearrangement links TRBV5-8 to TRBJ2-2, with TRBD2 identical over 12 bases. CDR3 DNA sequence: TGTGCCAGCAGCTTACTAGCGGGAGGCACCGGGGAGCTGTTTTTT. This gives the protein CASSLLAGGTGELFF.